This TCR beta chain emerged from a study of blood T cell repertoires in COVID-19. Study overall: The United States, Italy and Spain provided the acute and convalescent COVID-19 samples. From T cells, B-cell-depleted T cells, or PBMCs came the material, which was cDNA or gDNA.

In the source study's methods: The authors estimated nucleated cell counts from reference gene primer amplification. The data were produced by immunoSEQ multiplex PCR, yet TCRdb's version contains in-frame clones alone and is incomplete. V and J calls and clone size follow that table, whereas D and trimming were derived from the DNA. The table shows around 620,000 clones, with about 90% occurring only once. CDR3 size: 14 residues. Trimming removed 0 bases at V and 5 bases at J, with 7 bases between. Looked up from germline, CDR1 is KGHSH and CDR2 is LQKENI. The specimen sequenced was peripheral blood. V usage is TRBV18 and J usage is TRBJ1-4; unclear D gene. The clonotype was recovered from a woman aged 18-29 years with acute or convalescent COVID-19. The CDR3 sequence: CASSPPGGNEKLFF. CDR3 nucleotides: TGTGCCAGCTCACCACCCGGCGGGAATGAAAAACTGTTTTTT.